A selection of T cell receptor beta chains follows, all from one sample in a study of blood T cells in healthy people across ages. From the 5' RACE reads, TCRdb called clonotypes with MiXCR, one entry per CDR3 protein. The sample lists approximately 780,000 distinct CDR3 sequences, 25% to 30% seen once, with 3% in the top ten. These same data were also listed under a study on T cells of mothers and their children.

Material for sequencing was blood. These receptors came from a boy aged 5-17 years in good health. The conserved cysteine and the conserved F or W are not part of the CDR3 here.

v_call: TRBV6-1; j_call: TRBJ2-1; cdr3_aa: ASRRAGASVNEQF
v_call: TRBV3-1; j_call: TRBJ1-1; cdr3_aa: ASRPGTGHTEAF
v_call: TRBV20-1; j_call: TRBJ1-2; cdr3_aa: SARGGTSNYGYT
v_call: TRBV7-9; j_call: NA; cdr3_aa: ASSTRDYEQY
v_call: TRBV4-2; j_call: TRBJ2-1; cdr3_aa: ASSQAERATYNEQF
v_call: TRBV12-3/TRBV12-4; j_call: TRBJ2-3; cdr3_aa: ASSHTGEQRTDTQY
v_call: TRBV6-2/TRBV6-3; j_call: TRBJ1-1; cdr3_aa: ASDRGEYTEAF
v_call: TRBV3-1; j_call: TRBJ2-5; cdr3_aa: ASSQVGGLAGVQY
v_call: TRBV7-2; j_call: TRBJ2-5; cdr3_aa: ASRQNAGTGETQY
v_call: TRBV6-5; j_call: TRBJ2-2; cdr3_aa: ASSYLTSGGNTGELF
v_call: TRBV7-9; j_call: TRBJ2-4; cdr3_aa: ASSSGTLGNIQY
v_call: TRBV7-9; j_call: TRBJ1-6; cdr3_aa: ASKEIRNSPLH
v_call: TRBV29-1; j_call: TRBJ2-6; cdr3_aa: SASVGLESGANVLT
v_call: TRBV6-1; j_call: TRBJ1-2; cdr3_aa: ASSEATGLGYT
v_call: TRBV15; j_call: TRBJ1-2; cdr3_aa: ATSRSYTQGDYGYT
v_call: TRBV12-3/TRBV12-4; j_call: TRBJ1-2; cdr3_aa: ASSTRDRGGYGYT
v_call: TRBV5-1; j_call: TRBJ1-6; cdr3_aa: ASSFADSPLH
v_call: TRBV10-3; j_call: TRBJ1-4; cdr3_aa: AISGTRRATNEKLF
v_call: TRBV30; j_call: TRBJ1-1; cdr3_aa: AWSSGTGAAF
v_call: TRBV9; j_call: TRBJ2-1; cdr3_aa: ASSGGDLLGYEQF
v_call: TRBV27; j_call: TRBJ1-1; cdr3_aa: ASSLAGTGDFTEAF
v_call: TRBV7-9; j_call: TRBJ2-5; cdr3_aa: ASSLVQGVGHVETQY
v_call: TRBV30; j_call: TRBJ2-1; cdr3_aa: AWSATSGREQF
v_call: TRBV5-1; j_call: TRBJ2-7; cdr3_aa: ATARTSGSYEQY
v_call: TRBV9; j_call: NA; cdr3_aa: ASSPTIRAYEQY
v_call: TRBV2; j_call: NA; cdr3_aa: ASSRTTSSEQY
v_call: TRBV12-3/TRBV12-4; j_call: TRBJ1-5; cdr3_aa: ASATGGNQPQH
v_call: TRBV30; j_call: TRBJ1-2; cdr3_aa: AWSREGFANYGYT
v_call: TRBV28; j_call: TRBJ2-4; cdr3_aa: VSSLLTAEDIQY
v_call: TRBV7-2; j_call: TRBJ2-5; cdr3_aa: ASSSGGPKETQY
v_call: TRBV7-9; j_call: NA; cdr3_aa: ASSYTSGGSGNEQF
v_call: TRBV20-1; j_call: TRBJ2-6; cdr3_aa: SASGVRSGANVLT
v_call: TRBV10-3; j_call: TRBJ1-4; cdr3_aa: AISEEAAPRRGKLF
v_call: TRBV28; j_call: TRBJ2-1; cdr3_aa: ASSSLLRGDPSSHNEQF
v_call: TRBV4-1; j_call: TRBJ1-4; cdr3_aa: ASRTIGGEKLF